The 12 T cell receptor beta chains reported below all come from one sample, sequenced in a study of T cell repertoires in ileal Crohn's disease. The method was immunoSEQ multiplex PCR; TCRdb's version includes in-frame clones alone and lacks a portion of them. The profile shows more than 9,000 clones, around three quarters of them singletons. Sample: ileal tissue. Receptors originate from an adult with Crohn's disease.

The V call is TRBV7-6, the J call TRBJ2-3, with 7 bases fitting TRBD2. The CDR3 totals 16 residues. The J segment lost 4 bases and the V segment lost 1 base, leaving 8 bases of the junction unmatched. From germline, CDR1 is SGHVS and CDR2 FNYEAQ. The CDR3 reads CASSLGPGGLADTQYF. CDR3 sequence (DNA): TGTGCCAGCAGCTTAGGGCCGGGAGGTTTAGCAGATACGCAGTATTTT.

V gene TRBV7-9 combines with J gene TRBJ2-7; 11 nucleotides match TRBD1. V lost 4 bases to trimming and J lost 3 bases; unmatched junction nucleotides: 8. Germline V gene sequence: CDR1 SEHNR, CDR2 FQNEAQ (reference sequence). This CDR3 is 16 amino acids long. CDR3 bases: TGTGCCAGCAGCTCCACGATGGGACAGGGGGACTACGAGCAGTACTTC. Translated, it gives CASSSTMGQGDYEQYF.

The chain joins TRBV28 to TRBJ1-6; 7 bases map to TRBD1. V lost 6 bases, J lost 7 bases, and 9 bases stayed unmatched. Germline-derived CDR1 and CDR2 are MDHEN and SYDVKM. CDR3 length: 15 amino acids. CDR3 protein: CASSPPRGENSPLHF. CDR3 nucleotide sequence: TGTGCCAGCAGCCCCCCCAGGGGGGAAAATTCACCCCTCCACTTT.

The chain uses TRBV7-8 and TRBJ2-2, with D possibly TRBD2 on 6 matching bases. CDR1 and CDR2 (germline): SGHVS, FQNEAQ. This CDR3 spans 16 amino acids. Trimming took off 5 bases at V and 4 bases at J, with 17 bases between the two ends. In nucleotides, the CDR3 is TGTGCCAGCAGCGCTAGAGGAGGGAGGAGCACCGGGGAGCTGTTTTTT. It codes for CASSARGGRSTGELFF.

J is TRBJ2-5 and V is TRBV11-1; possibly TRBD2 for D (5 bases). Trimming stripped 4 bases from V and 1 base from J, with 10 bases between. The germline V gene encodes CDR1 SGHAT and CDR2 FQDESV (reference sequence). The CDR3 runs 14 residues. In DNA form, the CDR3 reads TGTGCCAGCAGCTACGGGGTTGCCCAAGAGACCCAGTACTTC. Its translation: CASSYGVAQETQYF.

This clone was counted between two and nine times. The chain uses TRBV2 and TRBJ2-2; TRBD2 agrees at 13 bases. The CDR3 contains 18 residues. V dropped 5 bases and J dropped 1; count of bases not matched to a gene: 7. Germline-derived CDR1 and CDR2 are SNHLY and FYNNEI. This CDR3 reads CASSLTSGGPENTGELFF. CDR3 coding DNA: TGTGCCAGCAGTCTGACTAGCGGGGGGCCAGAGAACACCGGGGAGCTGTTTTTT.

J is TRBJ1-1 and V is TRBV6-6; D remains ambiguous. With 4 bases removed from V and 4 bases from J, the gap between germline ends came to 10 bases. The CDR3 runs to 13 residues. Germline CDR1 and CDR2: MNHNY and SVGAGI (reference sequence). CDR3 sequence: CASSFDLATEAFF. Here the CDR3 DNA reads TGTGCCAGCAGTTTCGACCTAGCCACTGAAGCTTTCTTT.

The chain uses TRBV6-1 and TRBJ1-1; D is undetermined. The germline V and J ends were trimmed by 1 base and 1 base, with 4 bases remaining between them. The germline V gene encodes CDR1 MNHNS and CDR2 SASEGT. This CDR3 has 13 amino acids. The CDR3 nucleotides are TGTGCCAGCAGTGAAGGAGAGAACACTGAAGCTTTCTTT. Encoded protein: CASSEGENTEAFF.

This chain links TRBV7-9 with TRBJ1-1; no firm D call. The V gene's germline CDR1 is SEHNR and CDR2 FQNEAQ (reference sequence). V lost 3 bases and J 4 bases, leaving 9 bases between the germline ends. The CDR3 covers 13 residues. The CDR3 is CASSLGSLTEAFF. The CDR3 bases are TGTGCCAGCAGCTTGGGCAGCCTCACTGAAGCTTTCTTT.

CDR3 DNA sequence: TGTGCCAGCAGCCAGGGACTAGCGGGGCAAGAGACCCAGTACTTC. This sequence encodes CASSQGLAGQETQYF. The chain employs TRBV4-2 and TRBJ2-5; 13 nucleotides match TRBD2. Germline lookup yields CDR1 LGHNA and CDR2 YNFKEQ. V shed 3 bases and J 2 bases; nucleotides not matched to a gene: 0. The length of the CDR3 is 15 residues.

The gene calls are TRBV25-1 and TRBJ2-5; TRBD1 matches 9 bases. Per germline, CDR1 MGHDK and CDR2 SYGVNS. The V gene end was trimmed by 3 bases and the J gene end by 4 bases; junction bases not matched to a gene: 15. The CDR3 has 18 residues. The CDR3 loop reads CASSETGTGTGTRETQYF. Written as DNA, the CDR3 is TGTGCCAGCAGTGAGACGGGGACAGGGACGGGGACACGAGAGACCCAGTACTTC.

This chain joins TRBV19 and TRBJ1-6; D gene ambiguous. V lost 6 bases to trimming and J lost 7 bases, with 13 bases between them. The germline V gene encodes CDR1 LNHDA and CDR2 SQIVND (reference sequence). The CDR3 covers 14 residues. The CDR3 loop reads CASSPGRVNSPLHF. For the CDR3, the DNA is TGTGCCAGTAGCCCTGGGAGGGTCAATTCACCCCTCCACTTT. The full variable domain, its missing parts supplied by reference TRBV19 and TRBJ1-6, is DGGITQSPKYLFRKEGQNVTLSCEQNLNHDAMYWYRQDPGQGLRLIYYSQIVNDFQKGDIAEGYSVSREKKESFPLTVTSAQKNPTAFYLCASSPGRVNSPLHFGNGTRLTVT.